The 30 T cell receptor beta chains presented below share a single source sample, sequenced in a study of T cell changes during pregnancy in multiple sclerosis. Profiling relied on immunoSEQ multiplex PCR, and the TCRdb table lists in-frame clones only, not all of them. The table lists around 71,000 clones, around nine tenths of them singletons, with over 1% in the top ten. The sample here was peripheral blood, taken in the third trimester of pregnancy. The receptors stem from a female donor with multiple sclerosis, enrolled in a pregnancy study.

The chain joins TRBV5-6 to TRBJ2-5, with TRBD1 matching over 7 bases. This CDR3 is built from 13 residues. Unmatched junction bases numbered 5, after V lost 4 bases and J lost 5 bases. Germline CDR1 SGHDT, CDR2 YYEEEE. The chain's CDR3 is CASSLRGPETQYF. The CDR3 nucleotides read TGTGCCAGCAGCCTGAGGGGGCCCGAGACCCAGTACTTC.

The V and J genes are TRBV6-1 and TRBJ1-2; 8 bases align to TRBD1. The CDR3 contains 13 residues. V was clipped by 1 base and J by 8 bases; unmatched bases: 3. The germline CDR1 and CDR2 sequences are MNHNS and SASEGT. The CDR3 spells CASSEGTGSGYTF. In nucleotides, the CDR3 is TGTGCCAGCAGTGAAGGGACAGGGAGCGGCTACACCTTC.

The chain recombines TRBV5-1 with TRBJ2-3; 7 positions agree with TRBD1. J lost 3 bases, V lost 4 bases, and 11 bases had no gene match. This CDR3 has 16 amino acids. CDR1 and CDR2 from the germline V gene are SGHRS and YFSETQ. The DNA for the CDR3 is TGCGCCAGCAGCAAAAGGACAGGAGATGTAACAGATACGCAGTATTTT. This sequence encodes CASSKRTGDVTDTQYF.

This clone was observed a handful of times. CDR3 residues: CAPGGGAYEQYF. The CDR3 DNA follows: TGTGCCCCTGGGGGGGGCGCCTACGAGCAGTACTTC. This sequence joins TRBV7-9 and TRBJ2-7; D perhaps matches TRBD2 (7 bases). The germline V gene has CDR1 SEHNR and CDR2 FQNEAQ (reference sequence). This CDR3 contains 12 residues. The ends were cut back, 11 bases at V and 2 bases at J, with 13 bases in the middle.

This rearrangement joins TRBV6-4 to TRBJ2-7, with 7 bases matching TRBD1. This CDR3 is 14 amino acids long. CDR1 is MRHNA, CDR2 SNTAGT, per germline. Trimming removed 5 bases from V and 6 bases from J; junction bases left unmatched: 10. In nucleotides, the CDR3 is TGTGCCAGCAGTCCCACTAACAGGGGCAGCGAGCAGTACTTC. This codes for CASSPTNRGSEQYF.

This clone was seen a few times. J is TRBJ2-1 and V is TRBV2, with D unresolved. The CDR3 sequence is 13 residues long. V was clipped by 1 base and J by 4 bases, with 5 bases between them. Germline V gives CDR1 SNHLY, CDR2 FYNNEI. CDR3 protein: CASSEGLYNEQFF. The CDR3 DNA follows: TGTGCCAGCAGTGAAGGACTTTACAATGAGCAGTTCTTC.

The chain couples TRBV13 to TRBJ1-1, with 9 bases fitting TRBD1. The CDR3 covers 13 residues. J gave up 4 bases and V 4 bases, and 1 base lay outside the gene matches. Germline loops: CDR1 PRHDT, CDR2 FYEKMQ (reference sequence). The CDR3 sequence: CASSSTGGTEAFF. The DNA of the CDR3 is TGTGCCAGCAGCTCGACAGGGGGCACTGAAGCTTTCTTT.

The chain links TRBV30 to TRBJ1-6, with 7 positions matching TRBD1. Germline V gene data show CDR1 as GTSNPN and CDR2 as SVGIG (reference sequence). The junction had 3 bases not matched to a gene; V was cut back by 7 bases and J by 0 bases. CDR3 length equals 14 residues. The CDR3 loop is CALTGSSYNSPLHF. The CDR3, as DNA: TGTGCCTTGACAGGGAGCTCCTATAATTCACCCCTCCACTTT.

The CDR3 DNA is TGTGCCAGCAAGCGGGGAGGGCCGGGCACCGGGGAGCTGTTTTTT. Its translation: CASKRGGPGTGELFF. This chain uses TRBV5-6 with TRBJ2-2; 7 nucleotides match TRBD2. CDR1 is SGHDT and CDR2 is YYEEEE in the germline V gene. With 6 bases clipped from V and 4 bases from J, the junction kept 9 bases outside the gene matches. This CDR3 is built from 15 residues. The variable domain in full, with the rest retrieved from reference TRBV5-6 and TRBJ2-2, is DAGVTQSPTHLIKTRGQQVTLRCSPKSGHDTVSWYQQALGQGPQFIFQYYEEEERQRGNFPDRFSGHQFPNYSSELNVNALLLGDSALYLCASKRGGPGTGELFFGEGSRLTVL.

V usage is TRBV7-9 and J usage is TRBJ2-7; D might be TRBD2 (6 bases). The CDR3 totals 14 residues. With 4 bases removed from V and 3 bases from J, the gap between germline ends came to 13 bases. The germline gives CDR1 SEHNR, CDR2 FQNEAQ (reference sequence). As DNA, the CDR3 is TGTGCCAGCAGCTCGATAGCGGAGCGCTACGAGCAGTACTTC. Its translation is CASSSIAERYEQYF.

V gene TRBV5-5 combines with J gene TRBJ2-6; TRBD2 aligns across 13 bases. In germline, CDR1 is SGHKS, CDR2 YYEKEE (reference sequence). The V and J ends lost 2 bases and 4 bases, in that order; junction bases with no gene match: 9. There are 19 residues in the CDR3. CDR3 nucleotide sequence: TGTGCCAGCAGCTTAGTTGGACTAGCGGGAGTGGGAGGGGCCAACGTCCTGACTTTC. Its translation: CASSLVGLAGVGGANVLTF. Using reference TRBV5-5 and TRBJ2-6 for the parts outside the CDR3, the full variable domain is DAGVTQSPTHLIKTRGQQVTLRCSPISGHKSVSWYQQVLGQGPQFIFQYYEKEERGRGNFPDRFSARQFPNYSSELNVNALLLGDSALYLCASSLVGLAGVGGANVLTFGAGSRLTVL.

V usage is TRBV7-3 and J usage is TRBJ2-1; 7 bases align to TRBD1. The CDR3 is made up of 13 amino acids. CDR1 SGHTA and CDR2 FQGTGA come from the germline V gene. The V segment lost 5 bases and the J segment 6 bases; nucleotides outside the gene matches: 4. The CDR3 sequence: CASSPGTANEQFF. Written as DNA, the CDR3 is TGTGCCAGCAGCCCTGGGACAGCCAATGAGCAGTTCTTC. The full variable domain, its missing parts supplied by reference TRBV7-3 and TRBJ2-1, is GAGVSQTPSNKVTEKGKYVELRCDPISGHTALYWYRQSLGQGPEFLIYFQGTGAADDSGLPNDRFFAVRPEGSVSTLKIQRTERGDSAVYLCASSPGTANEQFFGPGTRLTVL.

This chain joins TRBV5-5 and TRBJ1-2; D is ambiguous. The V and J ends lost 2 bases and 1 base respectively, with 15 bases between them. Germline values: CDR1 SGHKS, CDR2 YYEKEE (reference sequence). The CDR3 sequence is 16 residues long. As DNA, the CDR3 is TGTGCCAGCAGCTTCTCGTCACAGCCGATTAACTATGGCTACACCTTC. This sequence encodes CASSFSSQPINYGYTF.

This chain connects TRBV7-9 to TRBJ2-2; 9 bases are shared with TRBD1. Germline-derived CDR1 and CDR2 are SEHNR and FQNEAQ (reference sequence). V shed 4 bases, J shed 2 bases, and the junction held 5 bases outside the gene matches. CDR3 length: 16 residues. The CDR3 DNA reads TGTGCCAGCAGCTCCTACAGGGGGCCAAACACCGGGGAGCTGTTTTTT. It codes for CASSSYRGPNTGELFF. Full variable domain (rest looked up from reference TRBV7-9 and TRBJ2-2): DTGVSQNPRHKITKRGQNVTFRCDPISEHNRLYWYRQTLGQGPEFLTYFQNEAQLEKSRLLSDRFSAERPKGSFSTLEIQRTEQGDSAMYLCASSSYRGPNTGELFFGEGSRLTVL.

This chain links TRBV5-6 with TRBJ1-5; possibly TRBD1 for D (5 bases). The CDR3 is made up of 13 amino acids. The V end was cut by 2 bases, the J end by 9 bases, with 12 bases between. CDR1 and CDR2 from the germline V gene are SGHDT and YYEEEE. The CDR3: CASSLGALGPQHF. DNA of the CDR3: TGTGCCAGCAGCTTAGGGGCTCTCGGGCCCCAGCATTTT.

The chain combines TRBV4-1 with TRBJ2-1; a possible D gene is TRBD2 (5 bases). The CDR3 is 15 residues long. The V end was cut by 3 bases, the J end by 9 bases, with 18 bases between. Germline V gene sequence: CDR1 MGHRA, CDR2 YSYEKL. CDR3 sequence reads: CASSHQFVLVPEQFF. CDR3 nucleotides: TGCGCCAGCAGCCACCAATTCGTACTAGTCCCTGAGCAGTTCTTC.

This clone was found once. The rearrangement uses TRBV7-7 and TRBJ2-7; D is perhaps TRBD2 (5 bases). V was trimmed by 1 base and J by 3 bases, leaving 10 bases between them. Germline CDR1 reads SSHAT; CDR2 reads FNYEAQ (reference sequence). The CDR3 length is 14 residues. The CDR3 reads CASSLGPGSYEQYF. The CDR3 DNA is TGTGCCAGCAGCTTAGGTCCGGGGAGCTACGAGCAGTACTTC.

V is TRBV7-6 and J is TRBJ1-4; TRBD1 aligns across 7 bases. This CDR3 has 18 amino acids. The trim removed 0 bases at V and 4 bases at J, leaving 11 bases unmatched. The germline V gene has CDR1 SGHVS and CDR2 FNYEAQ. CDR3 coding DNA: TGTGCCAGCAGCTTAGCGCCAGGGGGTCCAACAAATAATGAAAAACTGTTTTTT. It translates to CASSLAPGGPTNNEKLFF.

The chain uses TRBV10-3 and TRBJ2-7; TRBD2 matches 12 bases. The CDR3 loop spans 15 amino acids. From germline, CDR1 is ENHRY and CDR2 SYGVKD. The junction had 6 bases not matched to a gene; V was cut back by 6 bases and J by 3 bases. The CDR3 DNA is TGTGCCATCAGGGCACGACTAGCGGGAGTCTACGAGCAGTACTTC. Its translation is CAIRARLAGVYEQYF.

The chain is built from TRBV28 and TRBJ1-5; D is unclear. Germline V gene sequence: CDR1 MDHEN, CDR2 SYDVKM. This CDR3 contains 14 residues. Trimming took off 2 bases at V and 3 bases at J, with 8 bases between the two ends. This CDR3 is CASSLTGNNQPQHF. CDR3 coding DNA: TGTGCCAGCAGTTTAACCGGGAACAATCAGCCCCAGCATTTT.

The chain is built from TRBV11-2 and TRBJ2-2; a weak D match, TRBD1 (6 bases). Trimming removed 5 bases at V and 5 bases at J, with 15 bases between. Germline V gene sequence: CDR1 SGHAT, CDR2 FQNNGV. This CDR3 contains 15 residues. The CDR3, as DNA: TGTGCCAGCAGCACGCAACGACAGGTTACCGGGGAGCTGTTTTTT. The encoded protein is CASSTQRQVTGELFF.

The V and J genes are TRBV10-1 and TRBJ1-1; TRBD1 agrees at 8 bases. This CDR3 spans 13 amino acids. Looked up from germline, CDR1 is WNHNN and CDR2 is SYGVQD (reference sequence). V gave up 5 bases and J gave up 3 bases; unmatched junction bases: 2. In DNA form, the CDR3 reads TGCGCCAGCAGTCAGGACAGGGACACTGAAGCTTTCTTT. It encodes CASSQDRDTEAFF.

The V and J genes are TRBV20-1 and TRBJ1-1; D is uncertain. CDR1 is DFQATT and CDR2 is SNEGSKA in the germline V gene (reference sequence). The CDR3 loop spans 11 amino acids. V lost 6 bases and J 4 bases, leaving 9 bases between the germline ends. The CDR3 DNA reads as TGCAGTGCCTCAACTGTCACTGAAGCTTTCTTT. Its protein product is CSASTVTEAFF.

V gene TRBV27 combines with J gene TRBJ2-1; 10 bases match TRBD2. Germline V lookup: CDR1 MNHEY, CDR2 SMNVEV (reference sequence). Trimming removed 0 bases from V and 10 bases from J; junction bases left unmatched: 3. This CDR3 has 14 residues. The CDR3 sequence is CASSLSSGRGEQFF. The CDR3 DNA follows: TGTGCCAGCAGTTTATCGAGCGGGAGGGGGGAGCAGTTCTTC.

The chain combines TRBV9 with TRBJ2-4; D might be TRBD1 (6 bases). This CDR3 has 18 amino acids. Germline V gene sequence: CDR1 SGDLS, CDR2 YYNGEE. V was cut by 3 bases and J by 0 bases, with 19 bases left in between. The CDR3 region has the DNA TGTGCCAGCAGCGCGACGGAACAGGGATGGGGAGCCAAAAACATTCAGTACTTC. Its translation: CASSATEQGWGAKNIQYF.

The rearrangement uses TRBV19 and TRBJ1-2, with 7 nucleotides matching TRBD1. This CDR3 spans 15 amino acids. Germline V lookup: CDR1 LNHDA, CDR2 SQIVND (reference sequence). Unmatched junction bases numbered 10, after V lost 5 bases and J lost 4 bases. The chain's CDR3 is CASSPQTGTFYGYTF. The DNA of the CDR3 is TGTGCCAGTAGTCCTCAGACAGGGACCTTCTATGGCTACACCTTC. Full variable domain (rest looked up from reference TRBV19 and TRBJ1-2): DGGITQSPKYLFRKEGQNVTLSCEQNLNHDAMYWYRQDPGQGLRLIYYSQIVNDFQKGDIAEGYSVSREKKESFPLTVTSAQKNPTAFYLCASSPQTGTFYGYTFGSGTRLTVV.

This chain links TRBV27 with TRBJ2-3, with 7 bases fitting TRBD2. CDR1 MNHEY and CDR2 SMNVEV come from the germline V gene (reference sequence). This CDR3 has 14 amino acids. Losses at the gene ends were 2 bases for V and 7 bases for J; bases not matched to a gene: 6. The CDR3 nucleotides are TGTGCCAGCAGTTTAGGGGCTAGCGGAAATACGCAGTATTTT. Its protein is CASSLGASGNTQYF.

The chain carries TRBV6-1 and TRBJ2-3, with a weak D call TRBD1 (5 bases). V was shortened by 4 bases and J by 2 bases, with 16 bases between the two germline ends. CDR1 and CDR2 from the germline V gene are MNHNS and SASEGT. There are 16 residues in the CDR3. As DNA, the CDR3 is TGTGCCAGCAGTGGCAGACAGTTCCTGAACACAGATACGCAGTATTTT. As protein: CASSGRQFLNTDTQYF.

The CDR3 coding sequence is TGTGCCAGCAGCACGTCGACAGGGCCCCAAGAGACCCAGTACTTC. It yields the protein CASSTSTGPQETQYF. The chain uses TRBV9 and TRBJ2-5, with 7 bases aligning to TRBD1. The J segment lost 1 base and the V segment lost 4 bases, leaving 7 bases of the junction unmatched. The CDR3 runs to 15 residues. In germline, CDR1 is SGDLS, CDR2 YYNGEE. The full variable domain, completed using reference TRBV9 and TRBJ2-5, is DSGVTQTPKHLITATGQRVTLRCSPRSGDLSVYWYQQSLDQGLQFLIQYYNGEERAKGNILERFSAQQFPDLHSELNLSSLELGDSALYFCASSTSTGPQETQYFGPGTRLLVL.

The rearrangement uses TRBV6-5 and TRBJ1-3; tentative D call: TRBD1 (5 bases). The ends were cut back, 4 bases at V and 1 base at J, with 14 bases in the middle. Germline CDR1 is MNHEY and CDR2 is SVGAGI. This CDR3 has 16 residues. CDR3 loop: CASSLDKVQSGNTIYF. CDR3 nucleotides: TGTGCCAGCAGTTTGGACAAGGTTCAATCTGGAAACACCATATATTTT.